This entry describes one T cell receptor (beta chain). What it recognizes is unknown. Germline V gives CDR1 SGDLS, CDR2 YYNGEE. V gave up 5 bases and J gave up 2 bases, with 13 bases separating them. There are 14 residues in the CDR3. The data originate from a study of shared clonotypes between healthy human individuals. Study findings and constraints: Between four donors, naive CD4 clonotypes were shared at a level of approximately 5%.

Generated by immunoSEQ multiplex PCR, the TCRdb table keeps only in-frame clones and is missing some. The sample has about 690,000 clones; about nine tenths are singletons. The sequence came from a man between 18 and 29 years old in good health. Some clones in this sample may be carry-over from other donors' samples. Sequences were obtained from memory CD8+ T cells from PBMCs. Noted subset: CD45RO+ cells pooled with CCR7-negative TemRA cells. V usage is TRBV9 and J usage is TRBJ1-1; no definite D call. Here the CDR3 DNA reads TGTGCCAGCAGTGACGGGAGGAAAAACACTGAAGCTTTCTTT. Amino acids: CASSDGRKNTEAFF.